The 3 T cell receptor beta chains below were found in one sample sequenced in a study of blood T cell repertoires in COVID-19. TCRdb's copy holds only in-frame clones and misses some; the assay was immunoSEQ multiplex PCR. The sample has nearly 95,000 clones, about nine tenths seen once. The specimen was peripheral blood. The source of these receptors is a human donor with active COVID-19. The donor label of this sample is uncertain.

The chain uses TRBV2 and TRBJ2-3, with D unresolved. CDR1 and CDR2 (germline): SNHLY, FYNNEI. The CDR3 has 12 residues. Deletions cut 5 bases from V and 6 bases from J, with 9 bases between. The CDR3 DNA reads as TGTGCCAGCAGTCCTACCTCGGATACGCAGTATTTT. Its translation: CASSPTSDTQYF.

The rearrangement links TRBV28 to TRBJ2-3; TRBD2 matches 12 bases. CDR1 is MDHEN, CDR2 SYDVKM, per germline. The CDR3 extends over 16 amino acids. Trimming cost V 6 bases and J 2 bases; bases outside gene matches: 6. CDR3 sequence (DNA): TGTGCCAGCAGACTCAGGACTAGCGGGGACACAGATACGCAGTATTTT. Protein: CASRLRTSGDTDTQYF.

This sequence joins TRBV4-1 and TRBJ1-2, with 7 nucleotides matching TRBD1. The ends lost 1 base at V and 8 bases at J; junction bases unmatched: 13. Germline V lookup: CDR1 MGHRA, CDR2 YSYEKL. The CDR3 contains 16 residues. This CDR3 reads CASSQVGQGDRSGYTF. CDR3 in DNA: TGCGCCAGCAGCCAAGTCGGGCAGGGGGATAGAAGCGGCTACACCTTC.